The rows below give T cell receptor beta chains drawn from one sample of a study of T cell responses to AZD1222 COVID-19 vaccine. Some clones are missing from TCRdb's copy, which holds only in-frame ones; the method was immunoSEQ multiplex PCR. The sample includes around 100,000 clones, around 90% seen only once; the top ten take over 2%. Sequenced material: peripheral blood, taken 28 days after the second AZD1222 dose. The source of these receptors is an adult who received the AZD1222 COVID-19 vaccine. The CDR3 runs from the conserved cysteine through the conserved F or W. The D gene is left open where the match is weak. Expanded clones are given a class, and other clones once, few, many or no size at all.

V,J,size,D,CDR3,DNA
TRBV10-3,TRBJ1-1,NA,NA,CAISAWGSNTEAFF,TGTGCCATCAGTGCTTGGGGATCGAACACTGAAGCTTTCTTT
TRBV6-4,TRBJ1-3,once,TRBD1,CASSARAGGGNTIYF,TGTGCCAGCAGTGCTCGAGCAGGGGGCGGAAACACCATATATTTT
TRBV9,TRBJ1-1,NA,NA,CASSDDRRNTEAFF,TGTGCCAGCAGTGACGACAGGAGGAACACTGAAGCTTTCTTT
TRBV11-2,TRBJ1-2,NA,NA,CASSLPTIGLYGYTF,TGTGCCAGCAGCCTCCCAACGATTGGCCTGTATGGCTACACCTTC
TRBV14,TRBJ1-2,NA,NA,CASSQVLAVYGYTF,TGTGCCAGCAGCCAAGTTCTGGCGGTCTATGGCTACACCTTC
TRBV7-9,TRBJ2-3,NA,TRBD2,CASSLGAGGRDTQYF,TGTGCCAGCAGCTTAGGGGCGGGAGGTCGAGATACGCAGTATTTT
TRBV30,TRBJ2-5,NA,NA,CAWTEGLLDRVETQYF,TGTGCCTGGACTGAGGGTCTATTGGACCGCGTGGAGACCCAGTACTTC
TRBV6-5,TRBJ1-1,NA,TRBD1,CASSWGTGGTNTEAFF,TGTGCCAGCAGTTGGGGGACAGGGGGTACGAACACTGAAGCTTTCTTT
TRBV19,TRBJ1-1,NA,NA,CASSALRANTEAFF,TGTGCCAGTAGTGCCCTCCGAGCGAACACTGAAGCTTTCTTT
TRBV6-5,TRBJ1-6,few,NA,CASEGTEVSPLHF,TGTGCCAGCGAGGGGACGGAAGTTTCACCCCTCCACTTT
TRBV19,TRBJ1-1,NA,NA,CASSISGVYRDTEAFF,TGTGCCAGTAGTATATCAGGGGTGTATCGGGACACTGAAGCTTTCTTT
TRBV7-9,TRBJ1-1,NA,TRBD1,CASSLWVGQSNTEAFF,TGTGCCAGCAGCTTATGGGTGGGACAGTCCAACACTGAAGCTTTCTTT
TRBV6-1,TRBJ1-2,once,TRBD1,CASREGTGQGYTF,TGTGCCAGCAGGGAAGGGACAGGGCAAGGCTACACCTTC
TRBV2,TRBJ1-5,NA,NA,CASTDKYSNQPQHF,TGTGCCAGCACAGACAAGTATAGCAATCAGCCCCAGCATTTT
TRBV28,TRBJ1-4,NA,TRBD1,CASSRPGTGGEKLFF,TGTGCCAGCAGTCGTCCTGGGACAGGGGGCGAAAAACTGTTTTTT
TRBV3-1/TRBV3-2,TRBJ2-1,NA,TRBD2,CASSISGRQNNEQFF,TGTGCCAGCAGCATTAGCGGGAGGCAAAACAATGAGCAGTTCTTC
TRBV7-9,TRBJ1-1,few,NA,CASSLPTDSNTEAFF,TGTGCCAGCAGCTTACCGACTGACTCGAACACTGAAGCTTTCTTT
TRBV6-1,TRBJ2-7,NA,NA,CASSEARLSRVIFYEQYF,TGTGCCAGCAGTGAGGCCCGTCTCAGTAGAGTCATCTTCTACGAGCAGTACTTC
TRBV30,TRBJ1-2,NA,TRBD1,CAWSLRQGANYGYTF,TGTGCCTGGAGTCTAAGACAGGGGGCGAACTATGGCTACACCTTC
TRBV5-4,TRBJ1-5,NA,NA,CASSQDPGQPQHF,TGTGCCAGCAGCCAGGATCCGGGACAGCCCCAGCATTTT
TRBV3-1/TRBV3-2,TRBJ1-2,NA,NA,CASSQEWGLGQIYGYTF,TGTGCCAGCAGCCAAGAATGGGGCCTCGGACAGATCTATGGCTACACCTTC
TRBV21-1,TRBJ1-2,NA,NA,CASSKVTWSLDYGYTF,TGTGCCAGCAGCAAGGTGACTTGGTCTCTAGACTATGGCTACACCTTC
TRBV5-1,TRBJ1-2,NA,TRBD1,CASSKERTGINYGYTF,TGCGCCAGCAGCAAAGAAAGGACAGGGATTAACTATGGCTACACCTTC
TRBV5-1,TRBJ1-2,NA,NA,CASSLKSQKIDGYTF,TGCGCCAGCAGCTTGAAATCCCAAAAGATTGATGGCTACACCTTC
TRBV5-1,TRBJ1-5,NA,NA,CASRTGINQPQHF,TGCGCCAGCCGCACAGGGATCAATCAGCCCCAGCATTTT
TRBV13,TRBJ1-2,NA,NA,CASSLGKGGIGYGYTF,TGTGCCAGCAGCTTAGGCAAGGGTGGGATTGGCTATGGCTACACCTTC
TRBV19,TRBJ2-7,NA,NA,CASSILGVPYEQYF,TGTGCCAGTAGTATTTTAGGAGTACCCTACGAGCAGTACTTC
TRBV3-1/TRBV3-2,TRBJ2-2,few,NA,CASGSRRTSNTGELFF,TGTGCCAGTGGGAGCAGGAGGACTTCGAACACCGGGGAGCTGTTTTTT
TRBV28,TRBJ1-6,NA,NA,CASSTGFSPLHF,TGTGCCAGCAGTACAGGGTTCTCACCCCTCCACTTT
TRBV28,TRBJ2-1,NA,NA,CASSFWGYNEQFF,TGTGCCAGCAGTTTTTGGGGGTACAATGAGCAGTTCTTC
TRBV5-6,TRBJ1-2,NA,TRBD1,CASQGTGAVTYGYTF,TGTGCCAGCCAAGGGACAGGGGCGGTTACCTATGGCTACACCTTC
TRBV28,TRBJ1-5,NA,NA,CASSLVPRQYSNQPQHF,TGTGCCAGCAGTTTAGTTCCTCGGCAGTATAGCAATCAGCCCCAGCATTTT
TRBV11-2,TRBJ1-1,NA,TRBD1,CASSKQGDTEAFF,TGTGCCAGCAGCAAACAGGGGGACACTGAAGCTTTCTTT
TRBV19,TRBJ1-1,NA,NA,CASSIGQMNTEAFF,TGTGCCAGTAGTATCGGACAGATGAACACTGAAGCTTTCTTT
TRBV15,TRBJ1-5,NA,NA,CATSRGVRDQPQHF,TGTGCCACCAGCAGAGGGGTTCGGGATCAGCCCCAGCATTTT
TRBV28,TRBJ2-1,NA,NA,CASSLPGGTSLDEQFF,TGTGCCAGCAGTTTACCTGGCGGGACCTCTCTCGATGAGCAGTTCTTC
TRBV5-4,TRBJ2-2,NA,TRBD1,CASSLGDRVAGELFF,TGTGCCAGCAGCTTGGGGGACAGGGTCGCCGGGGAGCTGTTTTTT
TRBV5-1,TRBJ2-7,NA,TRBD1,CASSSARTGDSYEQYF,TGCGCCAGCAGCTCAGCTAGGACAGGGGATTCCTACGAGCAGTACTTC
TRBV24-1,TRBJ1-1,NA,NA,CATSDYREAFF,TGTGCCACCAGTGATTACAGAGAAGCTTTCTTT
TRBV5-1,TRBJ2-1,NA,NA,CASSLGPEGEQFF,TGCGCCAGCAGCTTGGGCCCAGAAGGTGAGCAGTTCTTC
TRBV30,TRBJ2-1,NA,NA,CAWNRESSYNEQFF,TGTGCCTGGAACAGGGAAAGCTCCTACAATGAGCAGTTCTTC
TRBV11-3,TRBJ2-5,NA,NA,CASSSGLRGQETQYF,TGTGCCAGCAGCTCCGGCCTGCGGGGCCAAGAGACCCAGTACTTC